This T cell receptor beta chain was retrieved from a study of identical twins. There are a few counts of this clonotype. The antigen remains undetermined. TCRdb recomputed calls from the 5' RACE reads with MiXCR, one row per CDR3 protein. The sample gives 100,000 or so distinct CDR3 sequences, 5.9% of which show up once; about 12% is in the top ten. Study observations and caveats: Excess low generation probability was seen in twin-shared out-of-frame alpha sequences. Monozygotic twins shared more out-of-frame TCR alpha than recombination models predicted.

Trimming shortened V by 7 bases and J by 1 base, and 22 bases separated the two germline ends. This CDR3 spans 17 amino acids. The germline CDR1 and CDR2 sequences are SQVTM and ANQGSEA. This TCR was recovered from a woman between 50 and 59 years old in good health. This rearrangement joins TRBV29-1 to TRBJ2-2; D unresolved. The material sequenced was memory T cells sorted from blood. As DNA, the CDR3 is TGCAGCGGTGGTGAAAGGAGAAAAATCAAGAACACCGGGGAGCTGTTTTTT. Translating gives CSGGERRKIKNTGELFF.